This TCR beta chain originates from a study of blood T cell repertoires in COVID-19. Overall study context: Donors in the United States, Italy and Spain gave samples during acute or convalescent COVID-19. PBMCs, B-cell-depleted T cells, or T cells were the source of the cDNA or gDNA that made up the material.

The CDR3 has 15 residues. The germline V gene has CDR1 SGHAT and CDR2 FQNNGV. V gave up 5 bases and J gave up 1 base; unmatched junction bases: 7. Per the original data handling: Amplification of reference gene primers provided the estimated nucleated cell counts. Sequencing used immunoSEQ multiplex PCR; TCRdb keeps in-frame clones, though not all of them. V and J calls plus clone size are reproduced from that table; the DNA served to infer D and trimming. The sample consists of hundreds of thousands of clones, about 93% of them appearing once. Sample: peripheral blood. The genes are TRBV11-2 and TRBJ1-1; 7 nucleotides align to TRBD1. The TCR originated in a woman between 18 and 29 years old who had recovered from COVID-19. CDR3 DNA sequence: TGTGCCAGCAGCAAAGCTGGGACAGCGAACACTGAAGCTTTCTTT. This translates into CASSKAGTANTEAFF. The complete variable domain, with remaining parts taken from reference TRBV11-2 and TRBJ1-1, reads EAGVAQSPRYKIIEKRQSVAFWCNPISGHATLYWYQQILGQGPKLLIQFQNNGVVDDSQLPKDRFSAERLKGVDSTLKIQPAKLEDSAVYLCASSKAGTANTEAFFGQGTRLTVV.